The present T cell receptor beta chain was sequenced within a study of T cell responses to AZD1222 COVID-19 vaccine. TCRdb's table, derived via immunoSEQ multiplex PCR, lists solely in-frame clones and lacks some. The sample lists around 100,000 clones, 75% to 90% occurring once. CDR1 MNHEY and CDR2 SVGAGI come from the germline V gene. This CDR3 comprises 14 residues. The V end lost 5 bases, the J end lost 6 bases, and 14 bases lay between the germline ends. J is TRBJ2-1 and V is TRBV6-5; TRBD1 might be the D (6 bases). Sequenced here: peripheral blood, sampled on day 0 of AZD1222 vaccination. The receptor was derived from an adult in good health. For the CDR3, the DNA is TGTGCCAGCAGTCTCAGGGGAGTCGGCAATGAGCAGTTCTTC. This gives the protein CASSLRGVGNEQFF.